A selection of T cell receptor beta chains follows, all from one sample in a study of TIL therapy for anti-PD-1-resistant metastatic lung cancer. Profiled with immunoSEQ multiplex PCR; TCRdb holds only in-frame clones, not every one. The table has under 70,000 clones, around nine tenths seen once. Specimen: blood, collected at baseline. All receptors derive from a person between 25 and 80 years old with non-small cell lung cancer. CDR3s include the opening cysteine and the closing phenylalanine or tryptophan. A D gene is named only where the DNA matches it firmly. The listing skips clone size in some rows; elsewhere it reads once, few, many or a size class.

len,j_gene,abundance,d_gene,v_gene,CDR3aa,CDR3nt
13,TRBJ1-6,NA,NA,TRBV7-6,CASSLAGNSPLHF,TGTGCCAGCAGCTTAGCAGGGAACTCACCCCTCCACTTT
16,TRBJ1-2,NA,NA,TRBV6-4,CASSDRPFPGDYGYTF,TGTGCCAGCAGTGACAGGCCTTTCCCCGGGGACTATGGCTACACCTTC
17,TRBJ2-5,NA,TRBD2,TRBV11-2,CASSLDHLAGGEETQYF,TGTGCCAGCAGCTTAGACCATCTAGCGGGAGGCGAGGAGACCCAGTACTTC
17,TRBJ2-2,NA,TRBD2,TRBV9,CASSVGVSGKGTGELFF,TGTGCCAGCAGCGTAGGTGTTAGCGGGAAAGGAACCGGGGAGCTGTTTTTT
14,TRBJ2-3,NA,TRBD2,TRBV6-5,CGILEGLAGETQYF,TGTGGGATCCTGGAGGGACTAGCGGGAGAGACGCAGTATTTT
13,TRBJ1-2,NA,NA,TRBV28,CASSQSSIFGYTF,TGTGCCAGCAGTCAGAGCAGTATATTTGGCTACACCTTC
12,TRBJ2-7,NA,NA,TRBV18,CASSPVLDEQYF,TGTGCCAGCTCACCCGTACTAGACGAGCAGTACTTC
15,TRBJ2-5,NA,TRBD1,TRBV11-2,CASSQSQGGRETQYF,TGTGCCAGCAGCCAAAGCCAAGGGGGCAGGGAGACCCAGTACTTC
16,TRBJ2-7,NA,TRBD1,TRBV9,CASSVADRGRAGEQYF,TGTGCCAGCAGCGTAGCAGACAGGGGGCGCGCTGGCGAGCAGTACTTC
16,TRBJ2-6,NA,NA,TRBV25-1,CASSDNFYSGANVLTF,TGTGCCAGCAGTGATAACTTCTACTCTGGGGCCAACGTCCTGACTTTC
15,TRBJ1-3,NA,NA,TRBV6-5,CASSYDRSSGNTIYF,TGTGCCAGCAGTTATGATAGGAGCTCTGGAAACACCATATATTTT
12,TRBJ2-2,NA,NA,TRBV7-3,CASSLDTGELFF,TGTGCCAGCAGCTTAGACACCGGGGAGCTGTTTTTT
13,TRBJ2-7,NA,NA,TRBV5-8,CASSSRWSYEQYF,TGTGCCAGCAGCTCTCGATGGAGCTACGAGCAGTACTTC
13,TRBJ2-3,NA,NA,TRBV6-1,CASSEVVTDTQYF,TGTGCCAGCAGTGAGGTAGTCACAGATACGCAGTATTTT
11,TRBJ2-7,NA,NA,TRBV25-1,CAVGQRYEQYF,TGTGCAGTTGGACAGCGCTACGAGCAGTACTTC
16,TRBJ1-5,NA,NA,TRBV24-1,CATSDGGGGSNQPQHF,TGTGCCACCAGTGATGGAGGGGGGGGAAGCAATCAGCCCCAGCATTTT
17,TRBJ1-2,NA,NA,TRBV5-8,CASSLVSGQGGLDGYTF,TGTGCCAGCAGCTTGGTATCCGGCCAGGGAGGTTTAGATGGCTACACCTTC
14,TRBJ2-7,once,NA,TRBV6-1,CASSEIRRYYEQYF,TGTGCCAGCAGTGAAATCAGGCGCTACTACGAGCAGTACTTC
14,TRBJ2-7,NA,NA,TRBV5-1,CASSLGQVSYEQYF,TGCGCCAGCAGCTTGGGACAGGTCTCCTACGAGCAGTACTTC
14,TRBJ1-2,NA,NA,TRBV19,CASSIYSTFYGYTF,TGTGCCAGTAGTATATATTCGACCTTCTATGGCTACACCTTC
13,TRBJ1-2,NA,NA,TRBV19,CASSIYREGGYTF,TGTGCCAGTAGTATTTACAGGGAAGGTGGCTACACCTTC
15,TRBJ2-7,NA,TRBD1,TRBV11-2,CASSRVGQGKHEQYF,TGTGCCAGCAGCCGAGTAGGACAGGGTAAACACGAGCAGTACTTC
12,TRBJ2-3,NA,TRBD1,TRBV5-1,CASSSRGPAQYF,TGCGCCAGCAGCTCCAGGGGGCCTGCGCAGTATTTT
16,TRBJ1-2,once,TRBD1,TRBV19,CATQGTGLRLNYGYTF,TGTGCCACACAAGGGACAGGGCTTCGTCTGAACTATGGCTACACCTTC
12,TRBJ2-3,NA,NA,TRBV24-1,CATSDLLNTQYF,TGTGCCACCAGTGATTTGCTTAATACGCAGTATTTT
13,TRBJ2-1,NA,NA,TRBV12-3/TRBV12-4,CASIRRENNEQFF,TGTGCCAGCATCCGCAGGGAAAACAATGAGCAGTTCTTC
14,TRBJ1-1,NA,NA,TRBV3-1/TRBV3-2,CASSQGGGVTEAFF,TGTGCCAGCAGCCAAGGAGGGGGGGTCACTGAAGCTTTCTTT
17,TRBJ2-3,once,TRBD2,TRBV11-2,CASSLDLLAGLTDTQYF,TGTGCCAGCAGCTTAGACCTACTAGCGGGTCTCACAGATACGCAGTATTTT
13,TRBJ1-1,NA,NA,TRBV10-3,CAISGATNTEAFF,TGTGCCATCAGTGGAGCAACGAACACTGAAGCTTTCTTT
15,TRBJ1-4,NA,NA,TRBV9,CASSVDGTTNEKLFF,TGTGCCAGCAGCGTAGACGGAACAACTAATGAAAAACTGTTTTTT
14,TRBJ1-5,NA,TRBD1,TRBV7-2,CASRFDREAQPQHF,TGTGCCAGCAGGTTTGACAGGGAGGCTCAGCCCCAGCATTTT
16,TRBJ2-7,NA,NA,TRBV15,CATSMRKTGSSYEQYF,TGTGCCACCAGCATGAGGAAAACAGGGAGCTCCTACGAGCAGTACTTC
13,TRBJ1-3,NA,NA,TRBV6-5,CASWWGTGNTIYF,TGTGCCAGCTGGTGGGGCACTGGAAACACCATATATTTT
15,TRBJ1-3,NA,NA,TRBV30,CAWSVPGTAGNTIYF,TGTGCCTGGAGTGTACCGGGGACTGCTGGAAACACCATATATTTT
18,TRBJ2-3,NA,NA,TRBV7-2,CASSAPQGQVPSTDTQYF,TGTGCCAGCAGCGCACCCCAGGGGCAGGTACCTAGCACAGATACGCAGTATTTT
16,TRBJ1-2,NA,NA,TRBV4-1,CASSLSDEGRNYGYTF,TGCGCCAGCAGCCTAAGCGATGAGGGAAGAAACTATGGCTACACCTTC
16,TRBJ2-3,NA,NA,TRBV18,CASSLFSETTLDTQYF,TGTGCCAGCTCACTGTTTTCGGAGACCACATTGGATACGCAGTATTTT
17,TRBJ2-6,NA,TRBD1,TRBV7-3,CASSPGQGYSGANVLTF,TGTGCCAGCAGCCCAGGACAGGGCTACTCTGGGGCCAACGTCCTGACTTTC
15,TRBJ2-3,NA,NA,TRBV19,CASSSGQIFTDTQYF,TGTGCCAGTAGTAGTGGTCAGATTTTCACAGATACGCAGTATTTT
17,TRBJ2-5,NA,TRBD2,TRBV6-2/TRBV6-3,CASSTPITSGSKETQYF,TGTGCCAGCAGCACCCCCATAACTAGCGGGAGTAAAGAGACCCAGTACTTC
13,TRBJ2-7,NA,NA,TRBV24-1,CATSDPRGGEQYF,TGTGCCACCAGTGACCCCAGGGGAGGCGAGCAGTACTTC